This entry lists 25 T cell receptor beta chains sequenced from one sample in a study of post-analysis software for immune sequencing data. Overall study findings and caveats: Among roughly 5 TRBV segments more frequent in patients than controls were TRBV5-6, TRBV5-1 and TRBV20-1.

The authors incorporated unique molecular identifiers into the TCR beta cDNA libraries. Via MiXCR, TCRdb re-called the PCR reads, giving one row per CDR3 protein. The data hold about 820,000 distinct CDR3 sequences, with about 57% observed a single time. No antigens are known for them. The sequencing input was blood. These receptors were taken from a girl aged 5 to 17 with multiple sclerosis.

This clonotype was found a few times. V and J are TRBV5-1 and TRBJ2-1; weak D call: TRBD1 (5 bases). The better agreement between TRBJ2-7 and the DNA end casts doubt on the J call. There are 13 residues in the CDR3. Germline CDR1 is SGHRS and CDR2 is YFSETQ. CDR3: CASSLGQGSEQYF. For the CDR3, the DNA is TGCGCCAGCAGCTTGGGCCAGGGCTCCGAGCAGTACTTC.

This clonotype was recorded a few times. This chain links TRBV27 with TRBJ2-7, with a possible D match to TRBD1 (6 bases). V was shortened by 3 bases and J by 2 bases, with 11 bases between the two germline ends. CDR1 and CDR2 (germline): MNHEY, SMNVEV (reference sequence). The CDR3 spans 14 residues. The CDR3 DNA follows: TGTGCCAGCAGTTTTGCAGGGGAAGCCTACGAGCAGTACTTC. As protein: CASSFAGEAYEQYF.

The CDR3 reads CASSEVAGLYNEQFF. The CDR3 DNA sequence: TGTGCCAGCAGTGAAGTAGCGGGGTTATACAATGAGCAGTTCTTC. The chain links TRBV2 to TRBJ2-1, with 8 bases aligning to TRBD2. The CDR3 is 15 amino acids. The junction had 3 bases not matched to a gene; V was cut back by 1 base and J by 4 bases. Germline V gene lookup returns CDR1 SNHLY and CDR2 FYNNEI.

The chain is built from TRBV5-1 and TRBJ2-5; 14 positions agree with TRBD2. V gave up 5 bases and J gave up 5 bases; unmatched junction bases: 5. CDR1 and CDR2 (germline): SGHRS, YFSETQ. The CDR3 extends over 15 amino acids. CDR3 coding DNA: TGCGCCAGCAGGCCGGGACTAGCGGGGGAGGAGACCCAGTACTTC. Amino acids: CASRPGLAGEETQYF.

The CDR3 DNA reads as TGTGCCATCAGTGAGCGGGCATCGACCCATTATGGCTACACCTTC. Encoded protein: CAISERASTHYGYTF. The J gene is TRBJ1-2, the V gene TRBV10-3; no reliable D call. The CDR3 has 15 amino acids. Trimming shortened V by 2 bases and J by 5 bases, and 15 bases separated the two germline ends. The germline gives CDR1 ENHRY, CDR2 SYGVKD.

In this sample, this clonotype turned up a few times. The J gene is TRBJ1-1, the V gene TRBV5-1, with D unclear. Trimming left V 0 bases short and J 3 bases short, with 6 bases between. The CDR3 has 13 amino acids. Per the germline V gene, CDR1 is SGHRS and CDR2 is YFSETQ. In DNA, the CDR3 is TGCGCCAGCAGCTTGGAGTGGGACACTGAAGCTTTCTTT. Its protein product is CASSLEWDTEAFF.

This clonotype was observed a handful of times. The rearrangement links TRBV5-1 to TRBJ2-4; 7 nucleotides line up with TRBD1. The DNA end is more similar to TRBJ2-7, so the J call may be wrong. The CDR3 covers 14 residues. CDR1 is SGHRS, CDR2 YFSETQ, per germline. CDR3 in amino acids: CASSTGQLTYEQYF. CDR3 DNA sequence: TGCGCCAGCAGCACGGGACAGTTGACCTACGAGCAGTACTTC.

A few counts support this clonotype. The chain couples TRBV28 to TRBJ2-1; 14 nucleotides line up with TRBD2. Germline CDR1 MDHEN, CDR2 SYDVKM. V was clipped by 4 bases and J by 7 bases; unmatched bases: 15. This CDR3 has 19 residues. The CDR3 loop reads CASSSGTGLAGGLGNEQFF. The CDR3 nucleotides read TGTGCCAGCAGTTCCGGGACAGGACTAGCGGGAGGTTTGGGGAATGAGCAGTTCTTC.

This clonotype was observed a single time. The chain employs TRBV20-1 and TRBJ2-6; 9 bases are a match to TRBD1. The V gene's germline CDR1 is DFQATT and CDR2 SNEGSKA (reference sequence). With 1 base clipped from V and 2 bases from J, the junction kept 6 bases outside the gene matches. The CDR3 runs to 17 residues. This chain's CDR3 is CSARAGQGRAGANVLTF. In DNA form, the CDR3 reads TGCAGTGCTAGAGCTGGACAGGGGAGGGCTGGGGCCAACGTCCTGACTTTC.

This clonotype appeared a few times. The rearrangement links TRBV25-1 to TRBJ2-5; D might be TRBD2 (6 bases). Germline assignment: CDR1 MGHDK and CDR2 SYGVNS. This CDR3 region has 15 residues. Trimming left V 2 bases short and J 2 bases short, with 12 bases between. CDR3 coding DNA: TGTGCCAGCAGTGAAATGGGACTGGGGCAAGAGACCCAGTACTTC. Amino acids: CASSEMGLGQETQYF.

The rearrangement uses TRBV7-3 and TRBJ1-1; 9 bases fit TRBD1. CDR1 is SGHTA and CDR2 is FQGTGA in the germline V gene. The CDR3 is 15 residues long. With 3 bases clipped from V and 4 bases from J, the junction kept 6 bases outside the gene matches. CDR3 sequence reads: CASSLTGGLSTEAFF. For the CDR3, the DNA is TGTGCCAGCAGCTTGACAGGGGGATTGAGCACTGAAGCTTTCTTT. The full variable domain, its missing parts supplied by reference TRBV7-3 and TRBJ1-1, is GAGVSQTPSNKVTEKGKYVELRCDPISGHTALYWYRQSLGQGPEFLIYFQGTGAADDSGLPNDRFFAVRPEGSVSTLKIQRTERGDSAVYLCASSLTGGLSTEAFFGQGTRLTVV.

This clonotype was observed a handful of times. The J gene is TRBJ1-2, the V gene TRBV7-2; no definite D call. The CDR3 contains 15 residues. V was pared by 1 base and J by 8 bases, with 17 bases between. Germline CDR1 is SGHTA and CDR2 is FQGNSA. The CDR3 loop reads CASSLEVTSLRGYTF. The CDR3 region has the DNA TGTGCCAGCAGCTTAGAGGTCACTTCTCTGAGGGGCTACACCTTC.

This clonotype appeared a few times. The CDR3 DNA sequence: TGTGCCAGCAGGGACGGGAACACTGAAGCTTTCTTT. Protein: CASRDGNTEAFF. J is TRBJ1-1 and V is TRBV28; D gene unclear. From germline, CDR1 is MDHEN and CDR2 SYDVKM. Trimming removed 6 bases from V and 1 base from J, with 6 bases in between. There are 12 residues in the CDR3.

The rearrangement links TRBV4-2 to TRBJ2-3; 10 nucleotides align to TRBD2. The germline gives CDR1 LGHNA, CDR2 YNFKEQ. After removal of 5 bases from V and 6 bases from J, the junction contained 8 bases not matched to a gene. This CDR3 has 15 amino acids. This chain's CDR3 is CASSEVAGGMDTQYF. CDR3 DNA: TGTGCCAGCAGCGAAGTAGCGGGAGGCATGGATACGCAGTATTTT.

The chain is built from TRBV5-1 and TRBJ2-7, with 10 bases fitting TRBD2. V was pared by 4 bases and J by 3 bases, with 7 bases of the junction left unmatched. This CDR3 is built from 15 residues. CDR1 SGHRS and CDR2 YFSETQ come from the germline V gene. In nucleotides, the CDR3 is TGCGCCAGCAGCAAGCCGGGACTAGCGAGCTACGAGCAGTACTTC. Translating it yields CASSKPGLASYEQYF.

The V call is TRBV7-6, the J call TRBJ2-1; 7 nucleotides match TRBD1. Germline V CDR1 and CDR2: SGHVS, FNYEAQ. V was clipped by 5 bases and J by 9 bases; unmatched bases: 7. This CDR3 contains 13 residues. CDR3 residues: CASSERQGSEQFF. The CDR3 nucleotides read TGTGCCAGCAGCGAAAGACAGGGCAGTGAGCAGTTCTTC.

This chain links TRBV13 with TRBJ2-3; 7 nucleotides match TRBD1. The CDR3 has 13 residues. Germline trimming cut 0 bases from V and 8 bases from J; bases unmatched to any gene: 2. Germline CDR1 and CDR2: PRHDT and FYEKMQ (reference sequence). CDR3 DNA: TGTGCCAGCAGCTTAGGGCAGGGGGTTACGCAGTATTTT. It specifies CASSLGQGVTQYF. Looking up the rest from reference TRBV13 and TRBJ2-3 gives the full variable domain: AAGVIQSPRHLIKEKRETATLKCYPIPRHDTVYWYQQGPGQDPQFLISFYEKMQSDKGSIPDRFSAQQFSDYHSELNMSSLELGDSALYFCASSLGQGVTQYFGPGTRLTVL.

The J gene is TRBJ2-7, the V gene TRBV20-1; no firm D call. This CDR3 contains 13 residues. Germline V lookup: CDR1 DFQATT, CDR2 SNEGSKA (reference sequence). The germline V and J ends were trimmed by 2 bases and 8 bases, with 16 bases remaining between them. This CDR3 is CSARMSGGLKQYF. CDR3 sequence (DNA): TGCAGTGCTAGAATGTCGGGCGGCTTAAAGCAGTACTTC.

The chain uses TRBV29-1 and TRBJ2-5; 8 bases align to TRBD1. This CDR3 region has 13 residues. V shed 6 bases and J 6 bases; nucleotides not matched to a gene: 9. CDR1 SQVTM and CDR2 ANQGSEA come from the germline V gene. The CDR3, as DNA: TGCAGCGTCGGGACAGGTTCTTTGAAGACCCAGTACTTC. Amino acid sequence: CSVGTGSLKTQYF.

The V gene is TRBV20-1, the J gene TRBJ2-7; tentative D call: TRBD2 (6 bases). The J call may be in error: the DNA end matches TRBJ2-5 better. CDR1 and CDR2 from the germline V gene are DFQATT and SNEGSKA (reference sequence). The CDR3 consists of 14 residues. CDR3: CSAIRTTHRETQYF. The DNA for the CDR3 is TGCAGTGCTATAAGGACTACCCACAGGGAGACCCAGTACTTC.

This clonotype was found a few times. The chain employs TRBV29-1 and TRBJ2-3; D remains ambiguous. V was trimmed by 4 bases and J by 0 bases, leaving 11 bases between them. This CDR3 has 14 amino acids. From germline, CDR1 is SQVTM and CDR2 ANQGSEA. CDR3 sequence (DNA): TGCAGCGTTGCCGCCGTTCTTAGCACAGATACGCAGTATTTT. It specifies CSVAAVLSTDTQYF.

This clonotype has a handful of counts. J is TRBJ2-1 and V is TRBV10-3, with 9 bases lining up with TRBD2. V was clipped by 10 bases and J by 5 bases; unmatched bases: 15. There are 16 residues in the CDR3. Germline-derived CDR1 and CDR2 are ENHRY and SYGVKD. The CDR3 coding sequence is TGTGCCACCCAAGGCGGGAGGGCCCGTCTCCACAATGAGCAGTTCTTC. As protein: CATQGGRARLHNEQFF.

This chain links TRBV29-1 with TRBJ2-3, with D possibly being TRBD1 (6 bases). The germline V and J ends were trimmed by 4 bases and 5 bases, with 10 bases remaining between them. Germline CDR1 SQVTM, CDR2 ANQGSEA. The CDR3 consists of 12 residues. This chain's CDR3 is CSVVQGGDTQYF. DNA for the CDR3: TGCAGCGTTGTTCAAGGGGGAGATACGCAGTATTTT.

In this sample, this clonotype turned up a few times. The rearrangement links TRBV10-3 to TRBJ2-3, with 7 bases that match TRBD2. CDR3 size: 15 residues. Germline V CDR1 and CDR2: ENHRY, SYGVKD. The trim removed 4 bases at V and 7 bases at J, leaving 11 bases unmatched. CDR3 sequence reads: CAISGPDPAGNTQYF. Written as DNA, the CDR3 is TGTGCCATCAGTGGCCCCGACCCAGCGGGAAATACGCAGTATTTT.

The table lists this clonotype with a few counts. The chain couples TRBV9 to TRBJ2-3, with D uncertain. CDR3 length: 12 amino acids. Germline-derived CDR1 and CDR2 are SGDLS and YYNGEE. V was shortened by 0 bases and J by 8 bases, with 7 bases between the two germline ends. For the CDR3, the DNA is TGTGCCAGCAGCGTAGCGACGGGTACGCAGTATTTT. Translated, it gives CASSVATGTQYF. Supplemented by reference TRBV9 and TRBJ2-3, the full variable domain reads DSGVTQTPKHLITATGQRVTLRCSPRSGDLSVYWYQQSLDQGLQFLIQYYNGEERAKGNILERFSAQQFPDLHSELNLSSLELGDSALYFCASSVATGTQYFGPGTRLTVL.